These 4 T cell receptor beta chains were sequenced from one sample in a study of blood T cell repertoires in COVID-19. Sequencing was performed with immunoSEQ multiplex PCR; in TCRdb, only in-frame clones are kept and a portion is missing. The sample includes 100,000 to 150,000 clones, around 87% of them seen just once. The specimen sequenced was peripheral blood. The origin of the receptors is a woman aged 60-75 years with acute or convalescent COVID-19.

The V call is TRBV3-1 (or the pseudogene TRBV3-2), the J call TRBJ2-3; TRBD2 agrees at 10 bases. In germline, CDR1 is LGHDT, CDR2 YNNKEL (reference sequence). Trimming cost V 1 base and J 3 bases; bases outside gene matches: 10. The length of the CDR3 is 18 residues. The CDR3 region has the DNA TGTGCCAGCAGCCAAGGTCCGGAGCGGGAGGGCCAGACAGATACGCAGTATTTT. Encoded protein: CASSQGPEREGQTDTQYF.

The chain combines TRBV27 with TRBJ1-1; 8 bases agree with TRBD1. Germline V lookup: CDR1 MNHEY, CDR2 SMNVEV (reference sequence). The CDR3 has 15 residues. Trimming at V came to 3 bases and at J to 10 bases, leaving 13 bases not matched to a gene. This CDR3 reads CASSFGTGGGEAAFF. The CDR3 DNA reads as TGTGCCAGCAGTTTTGGCACAGGGGGAGGTGAGGCAGCTTTCTTT.

On this clone itself: Other DNA sequences in the sample encode the same CDR3. The rearrangement joins TRBV5-1 to TRBJ2-1, with no clear D. This CDR3 is 12 amino acids long. V was pared by 0 bases and J by 5 bases, with 3 bases between. Per germline, CDR1 SGHRS and CDR2 YFSETQ. CDR3 loop: CASSLVNNEQFF. The CDR3 nucleotides are TGCGCCAGCAGCTTGGTAAACAATGAGCAGTTCTTC.

The chain recombines TRBV6-5 with TRBJ2-2, with TRBD1 identical over 7 bases. The CDR3 is 14 residues long. From germline, CDR1 is MNHEY and CDR2 SVGAGI. J gave up 7 bases and V 5 bases, and 7 bases lay outside the gene matches. The CDR3 region is CASSMTGLNGELFF. CDR3 DNA: TGTGCCAGCAGTATGACAGGGTTAAACGGGGAGCTGTTTTTT.